Included here is one TCR beta chain sequence, with context. These data are taken from a study of T cell responses to AZD1222 COVID-19 vaccine. The germline gives CDR1 MNHEY, CDR2 SVGAGI. The CDR3 extends over 11 amino acids. V lost 5 bases, J lost 4 bases, and 3 bases lay in between. Using immunoSEQ multiplex PCR, the repertoire was profiled, and TCRdb retains in-frame clones only, with some absent. The sample comprises over 65,000 clones, 70% to 80% of which are singletons, and about 21% rests with the top ten. The receptor comes from an adult in good health. The chain recombines TRBV6-5 with TRBJ2-1; D is unresolved. Specimen: peripheral blood, collected on day 0 of AZD1222 vaccination. CDR3 DNA: TGTGCCAGCAGTCAGTACAATGAGCAGTTCTTC. As protein: CASSQYNEQFF.